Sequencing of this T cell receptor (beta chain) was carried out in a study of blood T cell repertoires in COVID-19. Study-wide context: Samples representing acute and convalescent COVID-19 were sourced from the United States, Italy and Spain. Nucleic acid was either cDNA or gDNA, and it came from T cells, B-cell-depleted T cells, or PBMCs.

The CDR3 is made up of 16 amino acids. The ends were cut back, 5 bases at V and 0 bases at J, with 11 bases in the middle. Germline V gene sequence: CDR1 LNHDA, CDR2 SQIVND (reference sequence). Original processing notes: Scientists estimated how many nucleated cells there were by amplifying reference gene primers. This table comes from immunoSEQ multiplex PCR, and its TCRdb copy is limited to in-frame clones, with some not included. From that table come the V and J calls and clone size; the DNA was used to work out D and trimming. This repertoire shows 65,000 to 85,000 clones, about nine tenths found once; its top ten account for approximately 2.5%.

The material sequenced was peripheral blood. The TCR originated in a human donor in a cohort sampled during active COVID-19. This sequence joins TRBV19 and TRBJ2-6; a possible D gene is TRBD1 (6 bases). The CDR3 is CASSEGVHSGANVLTF. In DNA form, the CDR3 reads TGTGCCAGTAGTGAGGGGGTACACTCTGGGGCCAACGTCCTGACTTTC.